Presented here are 24 T cell receptor beta chains from one specimen sequenced in a study of response to subunit inactivated influenza vaccine. TCRdb re-called the RT-PCR reads with MiXCR, one entry per CDR3 protein. The table lists 610,000 or so distinct CDR3 sequences, 14% of them singletons, with roughly 11% in the top ten. Sequencing used PBMCs from blood, obtained 11 to 12 days after vaccination. Every receptor here comes from a man in his forties or fifties who received an inactivated influenza vaccine.

The chain couples TRBV7-8 to TRBJ2-7; TRBD1 aligns across 8 bases. The CDR3 has 15 amino acids. With 1 base clipped from V and 3 bases from J, the junction kept 5 bases outside the gene matches. Germline assignment: CDR1 SGHVS and CDR2 FQNEAQ. This CDR3 reads CASSLENGQGYEQYF. DNA of the CDR3: TGTGCCAGCAGCTTAGAAAACGGACAGGGCTACGAGCAGTACTTC.

This clonotype was counted ten times or more. The chain joins TRBV7-9 to TRBJ2-7, with a tentative D call TRBD2 (5 bases). The CDR3 sequence is 13 residues long. Germline lookup yields CDR1 SEHNR and CDR2 FQNEAQ (reference sequence). Trimming pared 5 bases from V and 13 bases from J, leaving 21 bases between. CDR3 DNA: TGTGCCAGCAGCGCCCGAAGGGATGGTCTAGCATACTTC. Translating gives CASSARRDGLAYF.

This clonotype showed up many times. This sequence joins TRBV14 and TRBJ1-1; no firm D call. Germline V CDR1 and CDR2: SGHDN, FVKESK. The V gene lost 4 bases and the J gene lost 0 bases, with 6 bases spanning the gap. There are 13 residues in the CDR3. This CDR3 reads CASSPGVNTEAFF. As DNA, the CDR3 is TGTGCCAGCAGCCCTGGGGTGAACACTGAAGCTTTCTTT.

This sequence joins TRBV5-1 and TRBJ2-5, with 9 bases matching TRBD2. CDR1 and CDR2 (germline): SGHRS, YFSETQ. The length of the CDR3 is 15 residues. V gave up 7 bases and J gave up 1 base; unmatched junction bases: 8. CDR3 bases: TGCGCCAGCCTTGGATGGCGGGAGGGCCAAGAGACCCAGTACTTC. It is translated as CASLGWREGQETQYF.

A note on this clonotype: A read error may be the cause here, since a much bigger clone is one base away. The V and J genes are TRBV25-1 and TRBJ1-6; no firm D call. V dropped 6 bases and J dropped 9 bases, with 9 bases sitting between them. The CDR3 has 12 residues. Per the germline V gene, CDR1 is MGHDK and CDR2 is SYGVNS. The CDR3 sequence: CASRGLASPLHF. In DNA, the CDR3 is TGTGCCAGCAGAGGTTTGGCTTCACCCCTCCACTTT.

This clonotype has a count of ten or more. The V and J genes are TRBV6-5 and TRBJ2-2, with 10 bases identical to TRBD1. CDR1 is MNHEY and CDR2 is SVGAGI in the germline V gene. The CDR3 loop spans 17 amino acids. V lost 2 bases to trimming and J lost 3 bases; unmatched junction nucleotides: 6. DNA for the CDR3: TGTGCCAGCAGTTACGGGACAGGGGTAGGGTACACCGGGGAGCTGTTTTTT. This encodes CASSYGTGVGYTGELFF.

The chain joins TRBV29-1 to TRBJ2-3; a weak D match, TRBD1 (6 bases). Per germline, CDR1 SQVTM and CDR2 ANQGSEA. V lost 3 bases to trimming and J lost 4 bases, with 14 bases between them. This CDR3 spans 14 amino acids. This chain's CDR3 is CSVDRQGSSDTQYF. The CDR3 bases are TGCAGCGTTGACCGCCAGGGGTCTTCAGATACGCAGTATTTT.

This clonotype occurred a few times. V is TRBV5-5 and J is TRBJ2-4, with D possibly matching TRBD2 (5 bases). Trimming removed 2 bases at V and 0 bases at J, with 15 bases between. CDR3 length: 17 amino acids. From germline, CDR1 is SGHKS and CDR2 YYEKEE (reference sequence). DNA of the CDR3: TGTGCCAGCAGCTTTATAGGGAGCCCTCTAGCCAAAAACATTCAGTACTTC. Protein product: CASSFIGSPLAKNIQYF.

This clonotype was seen a few times. The chain is built from TRBV3-1 and TRBJ2-4; D remains ambiguous. CDR3 length: 16 amino acids. The V end was cut by 3 bases, the J end by 3 bases, with 15 bases between. Germline V lookup: CDR1 LGHDT, CDR2 YNNKEL (reference sequence). The CDR3 DNA sequence: TGTGCCAGCAGCCACTACCAAACTGGAAGCAAAAACATTCAGTACTTC. Translated, it gives CASSHYQTGSKNIQYF.

V usage is TRBV7-9 and J usage is TRBJ1-4; D is undetermined. Trimming removed 6 bases from V and 0 bases from J, with 8 bases in between. The CDR3 contains 14 residues. Germline V gene data show CDR1 as SEHNR and CDR2 as FQNEAQ (reference sequence). The CDR3, as DNA: TGTGCCAGCAGTGCCGCCTCAACTAATGAAAAACTGTTTTTT. Translating gives CASSAASTNEKLFF.

This clonotype was seen a few times. The V gene is TRBV28, the J gene TRBJ2-1; D is ambiguous. In germline, CDR1 is MDHEN, CDR2 SYDVKM. The CDR3 sequence is 13 residues long. Trimming took 3 bases from V and 12 from J, leaving 15 bases between them. The CDR3 sequence is CASSLGIMRRQFF. CDR3 sequence (DNA): TGTGCCAGCAGTTTGGGGATTATGAGGCGGCAGTTCTTC.

The chain couples TRBV9 to TRBJ2-5; D is uncertain. Per the germline V gene, CDR1 is SGDLS and CDR2 is YYNGEE. This CDR3 region has 15 residues. Trimming took off 4 bases at V and 5 bases at J, with 18 bases between the two ends. CDR3 bases: TGTGCCAGCAGCCCCCTGGGGTTGGAAAGGGAGACCCAGTACTTC. Translation gives CASSPLGLERETQYF.

This clonotype was counted only a few times. V is TRBV11-2 and J is TRBJ2-1; TRBD2 aligns across 13 bases. The CDR3 totals 16 residues. The trim removed 2 bases at V and 9 bases at J, leaving 7 bases unmatched. The germline gives CDR1 SGHAT, CDR2 FQNNGV. The CDR3 region has the DNA TGTGCCAGCAGCTTAAGGGGGACTAGCGGGACCGGTGAGCAGTTCTTC. It translates to CASSLRGTSGTGEQFF.

This clonotype has a count of ten or more. This chain links TRBV27 with TRBJ2-7, with 10 bases matching TRBD2. Germline CDR1 reads MNHEY; CDR2 reads SMNVEV (reference sequence). CDR3 length: 13 residues. V shed 5 bases, J shed 5 bases, and the junction held 3 bases outside the gene matches. The CDR3 nucleotides are TGTGCCAGCAGTCGGCTAGCGGGGGACGAGCAGTACTTC. It encodes CASSRLAGDEQYF.

The chain combines TRBV4-3 with TRBJ2-7; no firm D call. With 4 bases removed from V and 4 bases from J, the gap between germline ends came to 17 bases. The CDR3 covers 15 residues. The germline gives CDR1 LGHNA, CDR2 YSLEER. The CDR3 reads CASSRLWGSDYEQYF. CDR3 nucleotide sequence: TGCGCCAGCAGCCGCCTTTGGGGTTCAGATTACGAGCAGTACTTC.

The CDR3 sequence is CASSSIGEQGGTQYF. The CDR3 region has the DNA TGTGCCAGCAGTTCCATTGGGGAACAGGGTGGGACCCAGTACTTC. V and J are TRBV28 and TRBJ2-5; the D gene is possibly TRBD1 (6 bases). The CDR3 is 15 amino acids. Trimming shortened V by 4 bases and J by 7 bases, and 19 bases separated the two germline ends. Germline CDR1 MDHEN, CDR2 SYDVKM.

This clonotype has just a few counts. The J gene is TRBJ2-3, the V gene TRBV19, with 7 bases matching TRBD1. The V segment lost 5 bases and the J segment 3 bases; nucleotides outside the gene matches: 14. This CDR3 region has 17 residues. The germline V gene encodes CDR1 LNHDA and CDR2 SQIVND (reference sequence). The CDR3 bases are TGTGCCAGTAGTGCTCGACAGGGTTCTAAGTTTACAGATACGCAGTATTTT. It translates to CASSARQGSKFTDTQYF.

This clonotype occurred a few times. The genes are TRBV5-1 and TRBJ2-7, with D possibly matching TRBD2 (5 bases). The CDR3 loop spans 14 amino acids. Per the germline V gene, CDR1 is SGHRS and CDR2 is YFSETQ. The germline V and J ends were trimmed by 2 bases and 5 bases, with 14 bases remaining between them. The CDR3, as DNA: TGCGCCAGCAGCTTCGAGGGCCCTCGGGACGAGCAGTACTTC. Translation gives CASSFEGPRDEQYF.

The rearrangement uses TRBV7-8 and TRBJ2-7, with D maybe TRBD1 (6 bases). CDR1 and CDR2 (germline): SGHVS, FQNEAQ. CDR3 length: 15 amino acids. The V end was cut by 5 bases, the J end by 2 bases, with 16 bases between. CDR3 region: CASSPRTAAAYEQYF. As DNA, the CDR3 is TGTGCCAGCAGCCCGAGGACAGCGGCTGCCTACGAGCAGTACTTC.

CDR3 DNA sequence: TGCAGTGCTTCGTCTGGTGAACTAGCGGGTCTGCAGTTCTTC. This translates into CSASSGELAGLQFF. The V and J genes are TRBV20-1 and TRBJ2-1; 9 bases are shared with TRBD2. Germline V lookup: CDR1 DFQATT, CDR2 SNEGSKA (reference sequence). J was trimmed by 12 bases and V by 5 bases; bases with no gene match: 14. This CDR3 is 14 amino acids long.

A few counts support this clonotype. V usage is TRBV5-5 and J usage is TRBJ2-2; D perhaps matches TRBD2 (5 bases). Germline V gene data show CDR1 as SGHKS and CDR2 as YYEKEE (reference sequence). The CDR3 runs 15 residues. V was shortened by 3 bases and J by 1 base, with 10 bases between the two germline ends. The CDR3 spells CASSWGAENTGELFF. CDR3 nucleotides: TGTGCCAGCAGCTGGGGAGCGGAGAACACCGGGGAGCTGTTTTTT.

The CDR3 nucleotides read TGTGCCAGCAGCCCTAGAGTCGGAGCCCCCTACGAGCAGTACTTC. It yields the protein CASSPRVGAPYEQYF. The genes are TRBV7-2 and TRBJ2-7; D unclear. The CDR3 has 15 amino acids. V shed 5 bases and J shed 2 bases, with 16 bases lying between them. CDR1 is SGHTA and CDR2 is FQGNSA in the germline V gene.

This clonotype was picked up a small number of times. The rearrangement joins TRBV20-1 to TRBJ1-1; TRBD1 aligns across 7 bases. CDR1 and CDR2 from the germline V gene are DFQATT and SNEGSKA (reference sequence). With V trimmed by 1 base and J by 5 bases, 10 bases remained unmatched. The CDR3 has 15 amino acids. The CDR3 DNA reads TGCAGTGCTAGAGCAATTTCAGGGGGTCGGACTGAAGCTTTCTTT. The encoded protein is CSARAISGGRTEAFF.

This clonotype was detected a few times. The V gene is TRBV7-2, the J gene TRBJ2-5, with D maybe TRBD2 (6 bases). Trimming left V 5 bases short and J 5 bases short, with 12 bases between. The CDR3 is made up of 13 amino acids. Germline V gives CDR1 SGHTA, CDR2 FQGNSA. CDR3: CASSPGGSETQYF. DNA for the CDR3: TGTGCCAGCAGCCCCGGGGGTTCTGAGACCCAGTACTTC. The full variable domain, its missing parts supplied by reference TRBV7-2 and TRBJ2-5, is GAGVSQSPSNKVTEKGKDVELRCDPISGHTALYWYRQSLGQGLEFLIYFQGNSAPDKSGLPSDRFSAERTGGSVSTLTIQRTQQEDSAVYLCASSPGGSETQYFGPGTRLLVL.